This TCR beta chain was recovered during a study of memory CD4+ T cells and cytomegalovirus serostatus (dated by TCRdb to about 2019). General notes on the study: The cohort included approximately 35 healthy adults from Belgium, of whom 9 were CMV seropositive and approximately 24 were CMV seronegative. To replicate a published TCR-based CMV serostatus classifier, the researchers sequenced the CD4+ memory TCRbeta repertoires of a Belgian cohort whose cytomegalovirus serostatus was known. General conclusions and limits of the study: Of 164 previously reported CMV-associated TCRbeta sequences, about 68 appeared in the CD4+ memory repertoires, each in one to five individuals. A median bootstrapped AUC of 0.95 with a 95% CI of 0.76-1.00 was achieved on the Belgian cohort by the original-framework classifier. CMV serostatus prediction reached a median bootstrapped AUC of roughly 0.96 with the original framework and just under 0.93 with a US-trained random forest. Only CD4+CD45RO+ memory cells were sequenced, in contrast to the original study, in which naive and memory CD4+ and CD8+ populations were covered. The results were read as suggesting that the CMV-associated TCR signature is, for the most part, present in the CD4+ memory repertoire.

Remarks on this clone: The antigen it binds to is not known. One base away there is no much larger clone; base qualities are not given.

Genomic DNA was extracted from sorted cells with the Quick-DNA Microprep Kit. TCRbeta DNA was amplified with the immunoSEQ hsTCRbeta kit following the manufacturer's protocol. TCRbeta libraries were sequenced on an Illumina MiSeq instrument. From the authors' description of their analysis: Following removal of out-of-frame sequences, more than 2,000,000 distinct TCRbeta sequences were retained, with an average of approximately 69,000 per individual. Two values were used to score each individual: the count of 150 to 200 previously reported CMV-associated TCRbeta sequences and the total count of productive distinct TCRbeta sequences. A beta-binomial model was reimplemented in Python, and scikit-learn random forests with default parameters were trained on US cohort data. On the Belgian cohort, classifier performance was reported as the median AUC, along with percentile confidence intervals, across 10,000 bootstrap iterations. TCRdb stores this immuneACCESS table with in-frame sequences only. Part of the clones is absent; in the studies checked, under half of the shortfall reflects unresolved V genes, and no reason is known for the rest. The V and J calls and clone size are taken from that table; D and trimming were inferred from the DNA. Here the sample has 35,000 to 45,000 clones; 78% occur a single time. Less than 0.85% of the sample rests with the top ten.

A FACSAria II was used to sort memory CD4+ T cells, defined as single viable CD3+CD4+CD8-CD45RO+ cells. CMV serostatus was determined using a Roche Elecsys assay that detects serum IgG against CMV pp150, pp28, p38 and p52. Following thawing, total CD4+ T cells were enriched through positive selection using CD4 magnetic microbeads. The samples came from a different study that was designed specifically to examine the CD4+ T cell memory repertoire. Following standard operating procedures, peripheral blood mononuclear cells were isolated and cryopreserved, while serum was kept at -80 degrees C. CD3-PerCP (BW264/56), CD4-APC (RPA-T4), CD45RO-PE (UCHT1) and CD8-Pacific Orange (3B5) antibodies were used for staining, and non-viable cells were excluded with Sytox blue. From its cysteine to its phenylalanine, the CDR3 spans 13 amino acids. Here the CDR3 DNA is all that survives: 39 bases in frame from base 1. Cut back by 6 bases and 3 bases, the V and J ends lie 10 bases apart. CDR1 and CDR2 are drawn from the germline V gene: KGHSH, LQKENI.

Sequencing used memory CD4+ T cells from blood. The sequence is built from TRBV18 and TRBJ2-3; the D region possibly corresponds to TRBD2 (6 bases align). This clonotype was sampled from an adult in good health and CMV-seronegative. The bases read TGTGCCAGCTCCCTCGGGACTACAGATACGCAGTATTTT. This encodes CASSLGTTDTQYF.